Shown below are 12 T cell receptor beta chains from a single sample sequenced in a study of CD8 T cells in ankylosing spondylitis. TCRdb itself ran the 5' RACE reads through MiXCR, one entry per CDR3 protein. The data contain some 300,000 distinct CDR3 sequences, roughly 20% of them singletons. The sequencing sample was made of blood, either unsorted or a sorted T cell fraction (not recorded which). These receptors were collected from a female donor with ankylosing spondylitis or in good health (not recorded which).

The chain employs TRBV11-2 and TRBJ2-5; TRBD2 matches at 11 bases. CDR3 size: 15 residues. Germline-derived CDR1 and CDR2 are SGHAT and FQNNGV. J lost 9 bases, V lost 6 bases, and 12 bases had no gene match. The DNA for the CDR3 is TGTGCCAGCAGTCCCCCCGGGACTAGCGGTAGGGCCCAGTACTTC. As protein: CASSPPGTSGRAQYF.

This clonotype appeared a few times. The rearrangement joins TRBV5-4 to TRBJ2-1; 9 bases agree with TRBD2. V shed 3 bases and J 0 bases; nucleotides not matched to a gene: 4. The CDR3 is made up of 16 amino acids. Germline V lookup: CDR1 SGHNT, CDR2 YYREEE (reference sequence). The CDR3 sequence: CASSSPAGGSYNEQFF. The CDR3 DNA is TGTGCCAGCAGCTCGCCAGCGGGAGGCTCCTACAATGAGCAGTTCTTC.

This clonotype was seen ten or more times. Here the CDR3 reads CSVAGAPEAFF. CDR3 bases: TGCAGCGTTGCCGGTGCTCCTGAAGCTTTCTTT. The chain is built from TRBV29-1 and TRBJ1-1; D remains ambiguous. This CDR3 has 11 amino acids. Germline V gene data show CDR1 as SQVTM and CDR2 as ANQGSEA. V was trimmed by 4 bases and J by 6 bases, leaving 9 bases between them.

V gene TRBV6-2 or TRBV6-3 combines with J gene TRBJ2-6; no firm D call. Looked up from germline, CDR1 is MNHEY and CDR2 is SVGEGT. Trimming removed 5 bases from V and 0 bases from J, with 17 bases in between. The CDR3 is 18 amino acids. The CDR3 region is CASSRNRGMGSGANVLTF. CDR3 DNA: TGTGCCAGCAGTCGCAATCGCGGAATGGGCTCTGGGGCCAACGTCCTGACTTTC.

This clonotype was seen many times. The chain joins TRBV4-3 to TRBJ2-5; 9 nucleotides line up with TRBD1. The germline CDR1 and CDR2 sequences are LGHNA and YSLEER. The CDR3 spans 14 residues. J lost 4 bases, V lost 1 base, and 1 base had no gene match. Here the CDR3 reads CASSQGQGGETQYF. Written as DNA, the CDR3 is TGCGCCAGCAGCCAAGGACAGGGGGGAGAGACCCAGTACTTC.

This clonotype was observed a few times. The rearrangement uses TRBV7-2 and TRBJ2-7, with 8 bases fitting TRBD2. J was trimmed by 1 base and V by 1 base; bases with no gene match: 9. The CDR3 runs to 17 residues. Germline V gives CDR1 SGHTA, CDR2 FQGNSA. CDR3 DNA sequence: TGTGCCAGCAGCTTAGTTATTAGCGGGGACTCTTCCTACGAGCAGTACTTC. It translates to CASSLVISGDSSYEQYF. The variable domain in full, completed from reference TRBV7-2 and TRBJ2-7, reads GAGVSQSPSNKVTEKGKDVELRCDPISGHTALYWYRQSLGQGLEFLIYFQGNSAPDKSGLPSDRFSAERTGGSVSTLTIQRTQQEDSAVYLCASSLVISGDSSYEQYFGPGTRLTVT.

This clonotype has only a few counts. The chain joins TRBV6-5 to TRBJ2-1, with 8 positions matching TRBD2. V lost 4 bases to trimming and J lost 3 bases; unmatched junction nucleotides: 8. CDR3 length equals 16 residues. The V gene's germline CDR1 is MNHEY and CDR2 SVGAGI. The CDR3 sequence is CASSSLGSGSYNEQFF. DNA of the CDR3: TGTGCCAGCAGTTCCCTAGGGAGCGGGAGCTACAATGAGCAGTTCTTC.

This clonotype was found a few times. CDR3 protein: CASSRTGARDEQFF. The CDR3 nucleotides are TGTGCCAGCAGCCGAACCGGGGCTAGGGATGAGCAGTTCTTC. The chain recombines TRBV7-2 with TRBJ2-1; possibly TRBD1 or TRBD2 for D (5 bases each). CDR3 length: 14 amino acids. Trimming removed 5 bases at V and 8 bases at J, with 16 bases between. Germline values: CDR1 SGHTA, CDR2 FQGNSA. The whole variable domain, remainder taken from reference TRBV7-2 and TRBJ2-1, is GAGVSQSPSNKVTEKGKDVELRCDPISGHTALYWYRQSLGQGLEFLIYFQGNSAPDKSGLPSDRFSAERTGGSVSTLTIQRTQQEDSAVYLCASSRTGARDEQFFGPGTRLTVL.

The chain is built from TRBV12-3 or TRBV12-4 and TRBJ2-3, with no clear D. This CDR3 is built from 12 residues. The V and J ends lost 5 bases and 12 bases respectively, with 15 bases between them. The CDR3 is CASSPDSPDQYF. As DNA, the CDR3 is TGTGCCAGCAGTCCTGACTCCCCCGACCAGTATTTT.

There are a few counts of this clonotype. The V and J genes are TRBV2 and TRBJ2-3; D call uncertain. Germline values: CDR1 SNHLY, CDR2 FYNNEI. The V end was cut by 5 bases, the J end by 4 bases, with 13 bases between. The CDR3 totals 14 residues. For the CDR3, the DNA is TGTGCCAGCAGTTGGGGTAGTCGGGCAGATACGCAGTATTTT. It specifies CASSWGSRADTQYF.

The V call is TRBV20-1, the J call TRBJ2-5; 15 bases align to TRBD2. V dropped 2 bases and J dropped 5; count of bases not matched to a gene: 6. Germline CDR1 is DFQATT and CDR2 is SNEGSKA (reference sequence). The CDR3 contains 16 residues. DNA of the CDR3: TGCAGTGCTAGAAGGACTAGCGGGAGGGCCCGGGAGACCCAGTACTTC. The encoded protein is CSARRTSGRARETQYF.

The chain joins TRBV4-2 to TRBJ2-5, with 7 bases matching TRBD2. The trim removed 1 base at V and 3 bases at J, leaving 2 bases unmatched. Germline V CDR1 and CDR2: LGHNA, YNFKEQ. The CDR3 is made up of 14 amino acids. The CDR3 reads CASSQGTRKETQYF. The DNA for the CDR3 is TGTGCCAGCAGCCAAGGGACTAGGAAAGAGACCCAGTACTTC.